This T cell receptor (beta chain) was found in a study of T cells expressing NK-cell markers. As for the study in general: Sorted CD3+CD56-NKG2C+, CD3+CD56+NKG2C+ and CD3+CD56+NKG2C- T cells supplied the TCR beta repertoires. General study findings and limits: In a few donors, dominant clonotypes made up about 28.3-65% of CD3+CD56-NKG2C+ cells. In a handful of donors, dominant CD3+CD56+NKG2C+ clones formed about 1.0-7.5% of CD8+ cells.

CDR1 KGHDR and CDR2 SFDVKD come from the germline V gene. This CDR3 has 17 residues. As to this clonotype: Its antigen remains unidentified.

Researchers built TCR beta cDNA using 5'RACE template switching with UMIs. TCRdb derives one entry per CDR3 protein from the 5' RACE reads, leaving out DNA. This table lists roughly 450,000 distinct CDR3 sequences. The chain employs TRBV24-1 and TRBJ2-1; TCRdb's D gene call, TRBD2, goes unchecked for lack of DNA. The sequenced sample consisted of blood T cells: a sorted CD56 or NKG2C T cell subset, CD4+ or CD8+ T cells, or bulk PBMC T cells (not recorded which). The TCR was taken from a woman in her 50s in good health. The CDR3 here is CATSDPSSGSFRNEQFF.